Presented here are 32 T cell receptor beta chains from one specimen sequenced in a study of circulating and synovial CD4+ cells in juvenile arthritis. Profiling relied on immunoSEQ multiplex PCR, and the TCRdb table lists in-frame clones only, not all of them. The sample includes 32,000 or so clones, over 90% of them seen just once. The sequenced sample consisted of CD4+ T cells from blood. The receptor source for this set is a human donor with juvenile idiopathic arthritis.

The V gene is TRBV18, the J gene TRBJ1-1; 10 nucleotides agree with TRBD1. After removal of 3 bases from V and 0 bases from J, the junction contained 7 bases not matched to a gene. The CDR3 totals 17 residues. In germline, CDR1 is KGHSH, CDR2 LQKENI. In nucleotides, the CDR3 is TGTGCCAGCTCACCCCAGACAGGGGGCTATATGAACACTGAAGCTTTCTTT. Its translation is CASSPQTGGYMNTEAFF.

The V call is TRBV6-1, the J call TRBJ2-1, with 11 positions matching TRBD1. CDR3 length: 19 amino acids. Per the germline V gene, CDR1 is MNHNS and CDR2 is SASEGT. V shed 4 bases and J 6 bases; nucleotides not matched to a gene: 17. The CDR3 sequence is CASSAYSGTGGDFRNEQFF. CDR3 coding DNA: TGTGCCAGCAGTGCCTACTCCGGGACAGGGGGAGATTTTCGCAATGAGCAGTTCTTC.

The V call is TRBV4-2, the J call TRBJ2-3; tentative D call: TRBD2 (6 bases). From germline, CDR1 is LGHNA and CDR2 YNFKEQ. V was cut by 0 bases and J by 6 bases, with 13 bases left in between. There are 15 residues in the CDR3. CDR3 loop: CASSQDRTEGDTQYF. The DNA for the CDR3 is TGTGCCAGCAGCCAAGATAGGACGGAGGGGGATACGCAGTATTTT.

This rearrangement joins TRBV7-2 to TRBJ2-1; possibly TRBD2 for D (5 bases). Trimming took 4 bases from V and 10 from J, leaving 14 bases between them. The V gene's germline CDR1 is SGHTA and CDR2 FQGNSA. CDR3 length: 13 residues. DNA for the CDR3: TGTGCCAGCAGCTACCAATCGACTATAGAGCAGTTCTTC. This codes for CASSYQSTIEQFF.

This clone was seen a few times. The chain is built from TRBV5-6 and TRBJ1-3; D is ambiguous. Germline V lookup: CDR1 SGHDT, CDR2 YYEEEE. There are 13 residues in the CDR3. Trimming took off 4 bases at V and 0 bases at J, with 5 bases between the two ends. CDR3 bases: TGTGCCAGCAGCGTCTTCTCTGGAAACACCATATATTTT. Encoded protein: CASSVFSGNTIYF. Using reference TRBV5-6 and TRBJ1-3 for the parts outside the CDR3, the full variable domain is DAGVTQSPTHLIKTRGQQVTLRCSPKSGHDTVSWYQQALGQGPQFIFQYYEEEERQRGNFPDRFSGHQFPNYSSELNVNALLLGDSALYLCASSVFSGNTIYFGEGSWLTVV.

Written as DNA, the CDR3 is TGTGCCAGCAGCTTATTGACAGGGGTGAGCTCTGGAAACACCATATATTTT. It is translated as CASSLLTGVSSGNTIYF. The chain has TRBV7-2 and TRBJ1-3; 8 nucleotides line up with TRBD1. Per the germline V gene, CDR1 is SGHTA and CDR2 is FQGNSA. V lost 2 bases, J lost 0 bases, and 6 bases stayed unmatched. The CDR3 length is 17 residues. Filled out from reference TRBV7-2 and TRBJ1-3, the complete variable domain reads GAGVSQSPSNKVTEKGKDVELRCDPISGHTALYWYRQSLGQGLEFLIYFQGNSAPDKSGLPSDRFSAERTGGSVSTLTIQRTQQEDSAVYLCASSLLTGVSSGNTIYFGEGSWLTVV.

J is TRBJ2-1 and V is TRBV7-2; D gene ambiguous. The CDR3 covers 13 residues. Between the trimmed V and J ends, which lost 1 base and 7 bases, there was a span of 8 bases. Germline CDR1 reads SGHTA; CDR2 reads FQGNSA. The CDR3 loop is CASSLGKANEQFF. Written as DNA, the CDR3 is TGTGCCAGCAGCTTAGGTAAAGCTAATGAGCAGTTCTTC.

This chain joins TRBV7-2 and TRBJ1-1; D gene unclear. Germline loops: CDR1 SGHTA, CDR2 FQGNSA. Trimming took off 6 bases at V and 5 bases at J, with 19 bases between the two ends. The CDR3 is 15 amino acids. The CDR3 nucleotides are TGTGCCAGCAGTCCCCCGAATGCGGGGATTACTGAAGCTTTCTTT. This translates into CASSPPNAGITEAFF. Filled out from reference TRBV7-2 and TRBJ1-1, the complete variable domain reads GAGVSQSPSNKVTEKGKDVELRCDPISGHTALYWYRQSLGQGLEFLIYFQGNSAPDKSGLPSDRFSAERTGGSVSTLTIQRTQQEDSAVYLCASSPPNAGITEAFFGQGTRLTVV.

The chain is built from TRBV5-6 and TRBJ1-1; 8 positions match TRBD1. Per germline, CDR1 SGHDT and CDR2 YYEEEE. Trimming cost V 4 bases and J 3 bases; bases outside gene matches: 11. The CDR3 is made up of 16 amino acids. The CDR3, as DNA: TGTGCCAGCAGCATCTACAGGGGGGGGGCAGACACTGAAGCTTTCTTT. Amino acid sequence: CASSIYRGGADTEAFF.

The chain joins TRBV7-9 to TRBJ2-1; TRBD2 aligns across 7 bases. The CDR3 has 16 residues. Trimming cost V 10 bases and J 1 base; bases outside gene matches: 13. CDR1 is SEHNR, CDR2 FQNEAQ, per germline (reference sequence). The CDR3 protein is CATRPPLADSYNEQFF. CDR3 DNA: TGTGCCACCCGGCCCCCCCTAGCGGATTCCTACAATGAGCAGTTCTTC.

The chain recombines TRBV29-1 with TRBJ2-1; 11 nucleotides agree with TRBD1. The V gene end was trimmed by 7 bases and the J gene end by 4 bases; junction bases not matched to a gene: 3. The CDR3 length is 13 residues. The germline V gene has CDR1 SQVTM and CDR2 ANQGSEA. The CDR3 DNA follows: TGCAGCGCGGACAGGGGGCTATACAATGAGCAGTTCTTC. Its protein product is CSADRGLYNEQFF.

CDR3: CATAGESADTQYF. As DNA, the CDR3 is TGTGCCACCGCTGGGGAGTCGGCAGATACGCAGTATTTT. The chain carries TRBV27 and TRBJ2-3; TRBD2 might be the D (5 bases). This CDR3 is 13 amino acids long. Germline assignment: CDR1 MNHEY and CDR2 SMNVEV (reference sequence). The V end was cut by 10 bases, the J end by 4 bases, with 15 bases between.

This sequence joins TRBV5-8 and TRBJ2-1; perhaps TRBD2 as D (6 bases). V gave up 1 base and J gave up 8 bases, with 16 bases separating them. The CDR3 extends over 15 amino acids. The germline V gene has CDR1 SGHTS and CDR2 YDEGEE. CDR3 sequence reads: CASSLLLPGGDEQFF. Here the CDR3 DNA reads TGTGCCAGCAGCTTGCTACTACCAGGAGGGGATGAGCAGTTCTTC.

This chain connects TRBV5-6 to TRBJ1-2, with 10 bases lining up with TRBD1. The length of the CDR3 is 17 residues. The ends lost 4 bases at V and 0 bases at J; junction bases unmatched: 9. In germline, CDR1 is SGHDT, CDR2 YYEEEE. The CDR3 sequence: CASSKRDRGSPNYGYTF. In nucleotides, the CDR3 is TGTGCCAGCAGCAAGAGGGACAGGGGAAGTCCTAACTATGGCTACACCTTC.

The CDR3 protein is CASWAGAMAQPQHF. The CDR3 coding sequence is TGTGCCAGTTGGGCGGGAGCGATGGCGCAGCCCCAGCATTTT. The chain carries TRBV19 and TRBJ1-5; D is uncertain. Trimming left V 8 bases short and J 7 bases short, with 18 bases between. The V gene's germline CDR1 is LNHDA and CDR2 SQIVND (reference sequence). This CDR3 is built from 14 residues.

This chain joins TRBV4-3 and TRBJ1-2; D might be TRBD1 (5 bases). Germline CDR1 LGHNA, CDR2 YSLEER. Trimming removed 4 bases at V and 0 bases at J, with 6 bases between. This CDR3 spans 13 amino acids. CDR3 sequence reads: CASSPTANYGYTF. CDR3 coding DNA: TGCGCCAGCAGCCCGACAGCTAACTATGGCTACACCTTC.

The chain links TRBV9 to TRBJ1-2; 7 bases fit TRBD1. The germline CDR1 and CDR2 sequences are SGDLS and YYNGEE. The CDR3 spans 16 residues. After removal of 0 bases from V and 6 bases from J, the junction contained 11 bases not matched to a gene. This CDR3 reads CASSVVYPDRADGYTF. CDR3 in DNA: TGTGCCAGCAGCGTAGTTTACCCCGACAGGGCCGATGGCTACACCTTC.

The J gene is TRBJ1-1, the V gene TRBV6-5; D call uncertain. This CDR3 spans 14 amino acids. Trimming took 6 bases from V and 1 from J, leaving 12 bases between them. The germline gives CDR1 MNHEY, CDR2 SVGAGI. This CDR3 is CASREIQQNTEAFF. Here the CDR3 DNA reads TGTGCCAGCAGGGAAATACAGCAGAACACTGAAGCTTTCTTT.

This rearrangement joins TRBV19 to TRBJ2-7; 15 positions match TRBD2. The germline V gene has CDR1 LNHDA and CDR2 SQIVND (reference sequence). This CDR3 has 16 amino acids. Trimming took 4 bases from V and 2 from J; bases not matched to a gene: 3. CDR3 loop: CASSTRTSGRAYEQYF. The CDR3 coding sequence is TGTGCCAGTAGTACCAGGACTAGCGGGAGGGCCTACGAGCAGTACTTC.

The genes are TRBV7-2 and TRBJ2-1; D perhaps matches TRBD2 (6 bases). There are 14 residues in the CDR3. With 7 bases removed from V and 6 bases from J, the gap between germline ends came to 16 bases. Germline V gene lookup returns CDR1 SGHTA and CDR2 FQGNSA. For the CDR3, the DNA is TGTGCCAGCAAAAATAGCGGAGCCGGCAATGAGCAGTTCTTC. Translation: CASKNSGAGNEQFF.

To note about this clone: The junction differs from germline at one of its ends, possibly a read error. The J gene is TRBJ2-5, the V gene TRBV2, with D possibly being TRBD1 (5 bases). The germline V gene has CDR1 SNHLY and CDR2 FYNNEI. The CDR3 runs 10 residues. CDR3 in amino acids: CASKIQAQHF. Here the CDR3 DNA reads TGTGCCAGCAAGATACAGGCCCAGCACTTC.

The chain combines TRBV5-1 with TRBJ2-3; 7 nucleotides align to TRBD2. This CDR3 is 15 amino acids long. V lost 0 bases, J lost 6 bases, and 7 bases stayed unmatched. Germline V gene lookup returns CDR1 SGHRS and CDR2 YFSETQ. The DNA for the CDR3 is TGCGCCAGCAGCTTGGTAGCTAGCGGCTCGGATACGCAGTATTTT. It translates to CASSLVASGSDTQYF.

The gene calls are TRBV28 and TRBJ2-2; TRBD1 aligns across 7 bases. The V gene end was trimmed by 4 bases and the J gene end by 0 bases; junction bases not matched to a gene: 5. Germline CDR1 reads MDHEN; CDR2 reads SYDVKM. The CDR3 is 16 residues long. CDR3 coding DNA: TGTGCCAGCAGTTACCCCGGGACAGCGAACACCGGGGAGCTGTTTTTT. Protein product: CASSYPGTANTGELFF.

The chain has TRBV28 and TRBJ2-4; TRBD2 matches 7 bases. The germline gives CDR1 MDHEN, CDR2 SYDVKM. The CDR3 totals 15 residues. J gave up 1 base and V 2 bases, and 2 bases lay outside the gene matches. The CDR3 bases are TGTGCCAGCAGTTTAGCGGGAGTGGCCAAAAACATTCAGTACTTC. Its translation is CASSLAGVAKNIQYF.

J is TRBJ1-1 and V is TRBV29-1; perhaps TRBD1 as D (5 bases). This CDR3 is 10 amino acids long. The germline V gene encodes CDR1 SQVTM and CDR2 ANQGSEA. Trimming left V 2 bases short and J 11 bases short, with 9 bases between. The DNA for the CDR3 is TGCAGCGTTGAAACGGGGGTCGCTTTCTTT. As protein: CSVETGVAFF.

This sequence joins TRBV19 and TRBJ1-5; D uncertain. V lost 7 bases and J lost 4, with 11 bases in between. The CDR3 length is 13 residues. Looked up from germline, CDR1 is LNHDA and CDR2 is SQIVND (reference sequence). In DNA form, the CDR3 reads TGTGCCAGTACCCCGGCGGGGAATCAGCCCCAGCATTTT. Translation gives CASTPAGNQPQHF.

The CDR3 region has the DNA TGTGCCAGCAGCCGTAATGGAGAAATGGCTTTCTTT. Translating it yields CASSRNGEMAFF. V and J are TRBV5-6 and TRBJ1-1, with unresolved D. Trimming pared 4 bases from V and 11 bases from J, leaving 15 bases between. CDR1 is SGHDT and CDR2 is YYEEEE in the germline V gene. The CDR3 consists of 12 residues.

The V gene is TRBV7-3, the J gene TRBJ2-3; a possible D gene is TRBD2 (5 bases). With 5 bases removed from V and 2 bases from J, the gap between germline ends came to 11 bases. Germline V gene lookup returns CDR1 SGHTA and CDR2 FQGTGA. The CDR3 covers 14 residues. The CDR3 DNA sequence: TGTGCCAGCAGCCCTGGACTCGTCACAGATACGCAGTATTTT. Translating gives CASSPGLVTDTQYF.

The V call is TRBV20-1, the J call TRBJ1-5; D remains ambiguous. This CDR3 is built from 10 residues. V was pared by 6 bases and J by 11 bases, with 11 bases between. Germline V gene lookup returns CDR1 DFQATT and CDR2 SNEGSKA (reference sequence). The CDR3 sequence: CSANAEAQHF. Written as DNA, the CDR3 is TGCAGTGCGAATGCCGAGGCCCAGCATTTT.

The chain has TRBV27 and TRBJ2-3, with TRBD2 identical over 10 bases. Germline CDR1 and CDR2: MNHEY and SMNVEV (reference sequence). The CDR3 contains 22 residues. V gave up 0 bases and J gave up 0 bases; unmatched junction bases: 18. The DNA for the CDR3 is TGTGCCAGCAGTTTATCCCCCCCTATTGGGGGGAGCGGGAGGGATAGCACAGATACGCAGTATTTT. It translates to CASSLSPPIGGSGRDSTDTQYF.

V usage is TRBV7-2 and J usage is TRBJ1-1; 7 bases align to TRBD1. The CDR3 extends over 14 amino acids. J lost 4 bases, V lost 1 base, and 3 bases had no gene match. The germline gives CDR1 SGHTA, CDR2 FQGNSA. CDR3 residues: CASSLGQGVTEAFF. In DNA form, the CDR3 reads TGTGCCAGCAGCTTAGGACAGGGAGTCACTGAAGCTTTCTTT.

This clone was detected once. The chain links TRBV19 to TRBJ1-1; 12 nucleotides match TRBD1. The germline CDR1 and CDR2 sequences are LNHDA and SQIVND (reference sequence). After removal of 10 bases from V and 5 bases from J, the junction contained 5 bases not matched to a gene. The CDR3 contains 13 residues. CDR3 sequence: CATGQGAQTEAFF. CDR3 in DNA: TGTGCCACGGGACAGGGGGCGCAAACTGAAGCTTTCTTT.